Shown below are 5 T cell receptor beta chains from a single sample sequenced in a study of T cells in Graves' hyperthyroidism and ophthalmopathy. What was amplified from RNA transcripts were TCR beta CDR3 regions. When the TCR CDR3 underwent first-round RT-PCR, the HTBI primer set was used. Via MiXCR, TCRdb re-called the multiplex PCR reads, giving one row per CDR3 protein. Here the sample spans roughly 420,000 distinct CDR3 sequences, around a sixth being singletons. Sequencing used blood. The receptor set was obtained from a woman in her late teens or twenties with Graves' hyperthyroidism.

This clonotype was counted at least ten times. The V and J genes are TRBV27 and TRBJ2-2; D is perhaps TRBD1 (5 bases). V was shortened by 1 base and J by 7 bases, with 7 bases between the two germline ends. Germline CDR1 MNHEY, CDR2 SMNVEV (reference sequence). The CDR3 spans 13 residues. The CDR3 reads CASSLYRGGELFF. The CDR3 nucleotides are TGTGCCAGCAGTTTATATAGGGGCGGGGAGCTGTTTTTT.

This clonotype has a count of ten or more. The chain has TRBV6-5 and TRBJ1-2; 12 nucleotides align to TRBD1. Unmatched junction bases numbered 9, after V lost 0 bases and J lost 7 bases. The CDR3 spans 17 residues. Looked up from germline, CDR1 is MNHEY and CDR2 is SVGAGI. CDR3 residues: CASSYSKTGTGGGGYTF. The DNA for the CDR3 is TGTGCCAGCAGTTACTCCAAAACCGGGACAGGGGGCGGTGGCTACACCTTC.

The rearrangement links TRBV5-6 to TRBJ1-3; D is ambiguous. V lost 0 bases and J 0 bases, leaving 10 bases between the germline ends. Germline CDR1 reads SGHDT; CDR2 reads YYEEEE. CDR3 size: 16 residues. CDR3: CASSLADRFSGNTIYF. CDR3 nucleotides: TGTGCCAGCAGCTTGGCCGACCGCTTCTCTGGAAACACCATATATTTT.

There are many counts of this clonotype. This chain links TRBV11-3 with TRBJ2-4; D gene unclear. The length of the CDR3 is 13 residues. CDR1 and CDR2 (germline): SGHNT, YENEEA. V was shortened by 6 bases and J by 0 bases, with 6 bases between the two germline ends. CDR3 in amino acids: CASSLVAKNIQYF. The CDR3 DNA reads as TGTGCCAGCAGTCTCGTAGCCAAAAACATTCAGTACTTC.

In this sample, this clonotype turned up many times. The chain carries TRBV3-1 and TRBJ2-3, with D possibly TRBD2 on 6 matching bases. This CDR3 comprises 12 residues. Between the trimmed V and J ends, which lost 11 bases and 0 bases, there was a span of 9 bases. The germline gives CDR1 LGHDT, CDR2 YNNKEL (reference sequence). CDR3 DNA: TGTGCCTGCGGGGCTAGCACAGATACGCAGTATTTT. This translates into CACGASTDTQYF.